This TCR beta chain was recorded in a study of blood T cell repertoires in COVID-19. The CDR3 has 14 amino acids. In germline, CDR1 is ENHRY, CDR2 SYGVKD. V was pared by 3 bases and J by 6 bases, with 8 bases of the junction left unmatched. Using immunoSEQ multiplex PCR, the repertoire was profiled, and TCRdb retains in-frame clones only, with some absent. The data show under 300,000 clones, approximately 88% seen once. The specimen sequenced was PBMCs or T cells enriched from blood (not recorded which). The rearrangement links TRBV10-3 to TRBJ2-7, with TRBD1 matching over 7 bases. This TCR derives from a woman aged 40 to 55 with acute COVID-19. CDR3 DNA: TGTGCCATCAGTGACCCCGGCGCAGGGGGCGAGCAGTACTTC. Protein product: CAISDPGAGGEQYF.